The clone carrying this T cell receptor beta chain has just a few counts. This record comes from a study of cytomegalovirus exposure and HLA in healthy donors. Researchers ran the PCR with 60 Vbeta and 13 Jbeta primers. Data came from immunoSEQ multiplex PCR; TCRdb stores just in-frame clones and leaves some out. The sample has over 150,000 clones, 70% to 75% seen once; the top ten hold under 5%. CDR1 is MNHNS and CDR2 is SASEGT in the germline V gene. The CDR3 has 15 residues. The V end lost 2 bases, the J end lost 0 bases, and 8 bases lay between the germline ends. The sequencing input was PBMCs. This sequence joins TRBV6-1 and TRBJ2-1; D gene uncertain. This clonotype was sampled from a man aged 25-45 years in good health and CMV-seropositive. CDR3 protein: CASSEIQSSYNEQFF. DNA for the CDR3: TGTGCCAGCAGTGAAATACAGAGCTCCTACAATGAGCAGTTCTTC.